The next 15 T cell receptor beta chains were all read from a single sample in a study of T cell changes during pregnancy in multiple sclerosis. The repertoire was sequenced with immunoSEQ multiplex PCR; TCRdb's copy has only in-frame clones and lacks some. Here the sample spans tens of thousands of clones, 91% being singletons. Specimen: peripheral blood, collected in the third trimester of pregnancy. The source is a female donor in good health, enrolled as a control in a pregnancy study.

This chain's CDR3 is CASSFGAATEAFF. The CDR3 nucleotides read TGTGCCAGCAGCTTTGGGGCAGCCACTGAAGCTTTCTTT. This rearrangement joins TRBV7-2 to TRBJ1-1, with D possibly being TRBD1 (5 bases). The CDR3 contains 13 residues. The V end lost 3 bases, the J end lost 4 bases, and 9 bases lay between the germline ends. Germline-derived CDR1 and CDR2 are SGHTA and FQGNSA.

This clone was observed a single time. The CDR3 coding sequence is TGCGCCAGCAGCTACCTTAGTGTGTCAAATGAGCAGTTCTTC. Its protein product is CASSYLSVSNEQFF. This chain joins TRBV5-1 and TRBJ2-1, with no clear D. Trimming took 3 bases from V and 7 from J, leaving 14 bases between them. Germline V gene data show CDR1 as SGHRS and CDR2 as YFSETQ. This CDR3 is 14 amino acids long.

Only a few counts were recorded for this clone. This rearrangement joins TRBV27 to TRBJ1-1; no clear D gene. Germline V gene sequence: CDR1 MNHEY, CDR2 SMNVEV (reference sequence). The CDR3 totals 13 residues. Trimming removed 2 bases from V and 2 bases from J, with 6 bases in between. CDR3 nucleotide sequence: TGTGCCAGCAGTTTAATGTCTAACACTGAAGCTTTCTTT. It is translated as CASSLMSNTEAFF.

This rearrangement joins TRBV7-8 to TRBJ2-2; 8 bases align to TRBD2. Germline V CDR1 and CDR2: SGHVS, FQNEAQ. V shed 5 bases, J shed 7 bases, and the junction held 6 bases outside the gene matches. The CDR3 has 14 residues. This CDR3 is CASSQGLAGGELFF. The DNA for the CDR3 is TGTGCCAGCAGCCAAGGACTAGCTGGCGGGGAGCTGTTTTTT.

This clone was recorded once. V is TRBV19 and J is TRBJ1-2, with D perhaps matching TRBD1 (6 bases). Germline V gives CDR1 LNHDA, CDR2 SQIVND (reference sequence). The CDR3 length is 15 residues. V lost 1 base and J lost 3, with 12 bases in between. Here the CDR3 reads CASSIAADSYYGYTF. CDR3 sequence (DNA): TGTGCCAGTAGTATAGCCGCGGACAGCTACTATGGCTACACCTTC. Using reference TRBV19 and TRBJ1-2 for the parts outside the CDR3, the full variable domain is DGGITQSPKYLFRKEGQNVTLSCEQNLNHDAMYWYRQDPGQGLRLIYYSQIVNDFQKGDIAEGYSVSREKKESFPLTVTSAQKNPTAFYLCASSIAADSYYGYTFGSGTRLTVV.

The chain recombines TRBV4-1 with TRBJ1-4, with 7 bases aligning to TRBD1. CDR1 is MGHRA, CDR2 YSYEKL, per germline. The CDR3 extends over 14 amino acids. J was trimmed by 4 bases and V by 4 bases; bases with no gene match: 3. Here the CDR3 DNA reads TGCGCCAGCAGCCTGGGACAGTTTAATGAAAAACTGTTTTTT. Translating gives CASSLGQFNEKLFF.

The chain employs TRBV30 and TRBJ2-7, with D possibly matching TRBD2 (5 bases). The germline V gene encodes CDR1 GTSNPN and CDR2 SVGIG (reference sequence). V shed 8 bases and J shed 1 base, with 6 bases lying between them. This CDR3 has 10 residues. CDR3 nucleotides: TGTGCCACGGGATCCTACGAGCAGTACTTC. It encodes CATGSYEQYF.

DNA for the CDR3: TGTGCCAGCAGCCAAGGGACTAGCGGCCAAGAGACCCAGTACTTC. Its translation is CASSQGTSGQETQYF. The chain employs TRBV7-9 and TRBJ2-5; 11 nucleotides agree with TRBD2. Germline values: CDR1 SEHNR, CDR2 FQNEAQ (reference sequence). This CDR3 is built from 15 residues. V shed 5 bases and J 1 base; nucleotides not matched to a gene: 3.

The CDR3 DNA reads TGCAGCGTGGGGACTCTAAGACAGGGACCCGCGGGCTACACCTTC. This translates into CSVGTLRQGPAGYTF. The chain joins TRBV29-1 to TRBJ1-2; TRBD1 aligns across 7 bases. V lost 6 bases to trimming and J lost 8 bases; unmatched junction nucleotides: 18. The germline V gene encodes CDR1 SQVTM and CDR2 ANQGSEA. CDR3 length: 15 residues.

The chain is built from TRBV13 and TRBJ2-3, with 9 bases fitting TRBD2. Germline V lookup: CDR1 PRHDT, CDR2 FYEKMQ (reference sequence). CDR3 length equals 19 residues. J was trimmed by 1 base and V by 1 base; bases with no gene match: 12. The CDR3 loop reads CASSLVSRGGLRGTDTQYF. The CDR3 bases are TGTGCCAGCAGCTTAGTTTCGCGGGGGGGCCTAAGGGGCACAGATACGCAGTATTTT.

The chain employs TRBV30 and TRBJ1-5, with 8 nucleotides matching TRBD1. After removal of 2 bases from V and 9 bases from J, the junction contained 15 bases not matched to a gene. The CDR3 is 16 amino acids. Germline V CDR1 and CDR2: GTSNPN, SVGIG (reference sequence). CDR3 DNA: TGTGCCTGGAGTAGAGCCCGACAGGGGTCTTCACGGCCCCAGCATTTT. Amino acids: CAWSRARQGSSRPQHF.

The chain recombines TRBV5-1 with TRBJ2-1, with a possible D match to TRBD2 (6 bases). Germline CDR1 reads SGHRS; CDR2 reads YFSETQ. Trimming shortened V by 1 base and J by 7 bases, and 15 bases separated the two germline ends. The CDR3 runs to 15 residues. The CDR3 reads CASSLTGDPQNEQFF. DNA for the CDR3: TGCGCCAGCAGCTTGACGGGGGACCCCCAAAATGAGCAGTTCTTC.

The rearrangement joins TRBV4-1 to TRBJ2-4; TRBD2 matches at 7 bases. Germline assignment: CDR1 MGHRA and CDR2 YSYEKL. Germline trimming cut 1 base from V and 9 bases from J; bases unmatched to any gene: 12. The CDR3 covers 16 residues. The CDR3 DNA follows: TGCGCCAGCAGCCAAGTTGGGGAGTGGACTAGTCGCATTCAGTACTTC. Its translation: CASSQVGEWTSRIQYF.

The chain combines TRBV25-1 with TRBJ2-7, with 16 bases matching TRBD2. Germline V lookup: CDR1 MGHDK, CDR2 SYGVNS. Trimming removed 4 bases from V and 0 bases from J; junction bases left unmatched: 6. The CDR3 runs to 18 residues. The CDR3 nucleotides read TGTGCCAGCAGTGGACCGGGACTAGCGGGAGGGGACTCCTACGAGCAGTACTTC. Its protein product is CASSGPGLAGGDSYEQYF.

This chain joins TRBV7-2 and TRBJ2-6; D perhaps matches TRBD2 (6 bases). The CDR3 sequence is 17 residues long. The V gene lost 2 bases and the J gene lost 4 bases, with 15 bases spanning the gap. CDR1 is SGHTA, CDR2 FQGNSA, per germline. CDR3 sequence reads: CASSLWSGGTGANVLTF. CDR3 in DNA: TGTGCCAGCAGCTTATGGAGCGGCGGGACCGGGGCCAACGTCCTGACTTTC. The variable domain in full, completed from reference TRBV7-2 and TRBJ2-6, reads GAGVSQSPSNKVTEKGKDVELRCDPISGHTALYWYRQSLGQGLEFLIYFQGNSAPDKSGLPSDRFSAERTGGSVSTLTIQRTQQEDSAVYLCASSLWSGGTGANVLTFGAGSRLTVL.